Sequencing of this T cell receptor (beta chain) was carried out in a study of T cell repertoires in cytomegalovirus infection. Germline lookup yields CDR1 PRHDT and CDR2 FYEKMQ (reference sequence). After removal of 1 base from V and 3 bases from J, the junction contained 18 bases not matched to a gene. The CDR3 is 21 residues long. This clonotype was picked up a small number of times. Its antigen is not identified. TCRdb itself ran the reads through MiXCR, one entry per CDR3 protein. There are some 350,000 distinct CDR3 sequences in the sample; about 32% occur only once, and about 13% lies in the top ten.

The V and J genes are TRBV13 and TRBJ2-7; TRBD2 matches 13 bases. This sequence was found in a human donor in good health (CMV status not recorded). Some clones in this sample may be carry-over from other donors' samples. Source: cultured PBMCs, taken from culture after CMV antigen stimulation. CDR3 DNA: TGTGCCAGCAGCTTAGTCCGGACTAGCGGGAGAAAAGGATTTCGAATCTACGAGCAGTACTTC. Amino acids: CASSLVRTSGRKGFRIYEQYF.